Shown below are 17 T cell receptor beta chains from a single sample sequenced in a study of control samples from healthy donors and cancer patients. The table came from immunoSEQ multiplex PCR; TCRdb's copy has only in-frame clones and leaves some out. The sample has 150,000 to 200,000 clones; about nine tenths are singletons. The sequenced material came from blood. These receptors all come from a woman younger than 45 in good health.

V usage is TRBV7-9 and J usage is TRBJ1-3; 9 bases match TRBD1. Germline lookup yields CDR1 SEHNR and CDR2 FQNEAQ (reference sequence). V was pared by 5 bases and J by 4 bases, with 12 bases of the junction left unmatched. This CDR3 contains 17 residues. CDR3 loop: CASSRGSGTGLGNTIYF. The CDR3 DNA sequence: TGTGCCAGCAGCCGGGGCTCCGGGACAGGGTTAGGAAACACCATATATTTT.

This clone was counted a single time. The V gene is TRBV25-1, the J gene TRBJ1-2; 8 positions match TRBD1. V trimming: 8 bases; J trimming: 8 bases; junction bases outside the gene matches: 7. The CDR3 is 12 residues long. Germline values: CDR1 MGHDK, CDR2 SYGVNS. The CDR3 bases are TGTGCCAGCGGCGGGACAGGAGGCGGCTACACCTTC. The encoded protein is CASGGTGGGYTF.

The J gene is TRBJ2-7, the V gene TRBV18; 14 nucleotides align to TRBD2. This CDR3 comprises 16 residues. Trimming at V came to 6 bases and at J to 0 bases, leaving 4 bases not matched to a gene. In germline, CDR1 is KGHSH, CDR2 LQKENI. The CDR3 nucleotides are TGTGCCAGCTCCCTGGGGACTAGCGGGAGCTCCTACGAGCAGTACTTC. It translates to CASSLGTSGSSYEQYF.

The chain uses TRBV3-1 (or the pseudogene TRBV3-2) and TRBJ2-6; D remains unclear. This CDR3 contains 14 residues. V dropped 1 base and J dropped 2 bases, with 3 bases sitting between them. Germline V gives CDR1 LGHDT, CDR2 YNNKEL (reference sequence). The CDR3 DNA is TGTGCCAGCAGCCAAGGGCCTGGGGCCAACGTCCTGACTTTC. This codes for CASSQGPGANVLTF.

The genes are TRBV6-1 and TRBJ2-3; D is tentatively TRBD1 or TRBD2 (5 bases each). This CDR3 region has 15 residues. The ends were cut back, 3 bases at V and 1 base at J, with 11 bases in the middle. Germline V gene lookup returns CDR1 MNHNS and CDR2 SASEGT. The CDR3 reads CASSEGTRRTDTQYF. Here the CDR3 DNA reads TGTGCCAGCAGTGAGGGGACCCGACGCACAGATACGCAGTATTTT.

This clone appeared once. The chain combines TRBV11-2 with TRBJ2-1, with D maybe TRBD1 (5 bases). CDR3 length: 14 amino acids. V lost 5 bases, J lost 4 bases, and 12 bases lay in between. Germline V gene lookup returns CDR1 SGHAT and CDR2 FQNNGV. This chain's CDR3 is CASSTTSGYNEQFF. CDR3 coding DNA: TGTGCCAGCAGCACCACTTCAGGGTACAATGAGCAGTTCTTC.

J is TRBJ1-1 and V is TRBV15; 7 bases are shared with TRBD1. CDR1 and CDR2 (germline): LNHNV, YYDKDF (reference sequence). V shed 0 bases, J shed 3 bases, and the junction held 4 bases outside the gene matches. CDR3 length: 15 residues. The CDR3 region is CATSRDPGGYTEAFF. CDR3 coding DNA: TGTGCCACCAGCAGAGATCCAGGGGGGTACACTGAAGCTTTCTTT.

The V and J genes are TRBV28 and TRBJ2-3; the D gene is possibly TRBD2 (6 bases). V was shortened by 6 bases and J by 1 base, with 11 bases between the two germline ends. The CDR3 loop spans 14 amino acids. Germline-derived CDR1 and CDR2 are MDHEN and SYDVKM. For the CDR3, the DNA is TGTGCCAGCAGGGAGGGTCCCCGCACAGATACGCAGTATTTT. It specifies CASREGPRTDTQYF.

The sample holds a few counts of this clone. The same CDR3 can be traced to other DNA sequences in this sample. The CDR3 DNA is TGCAGTGCTAGACAGAACACTGAAGCTTTCTTT. Translating gives CSARQNTEAFF. The V gene is TRBV20-1, the J gene TRBJ1-1; D remains unclear. This CDR3 region has 11 residues. With 2 bases removed from V and 1 base from J, the gap between germline ends came to 2 bases. The V gene's germline CDR1 is DFQATT and CDR2 SNEGSKA (reference sequence).

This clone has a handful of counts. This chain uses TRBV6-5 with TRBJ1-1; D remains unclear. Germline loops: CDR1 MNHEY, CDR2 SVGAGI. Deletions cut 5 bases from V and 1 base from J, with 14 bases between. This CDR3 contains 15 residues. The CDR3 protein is CASSPYPSENTEAFF. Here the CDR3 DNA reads TGTGCCAGCAGTCCATACCCCAGCGAGAACACTGAAGCTTTCTTT.

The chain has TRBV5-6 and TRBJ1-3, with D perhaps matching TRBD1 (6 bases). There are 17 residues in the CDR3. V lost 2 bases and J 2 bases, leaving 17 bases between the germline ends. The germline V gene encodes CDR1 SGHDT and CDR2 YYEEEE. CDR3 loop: CASSFEVGQMTGNTIYF. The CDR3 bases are TGTGCCAGCAGCTTCGAGGTAGGACAGATGACTGGAAACACCATATATTTT.

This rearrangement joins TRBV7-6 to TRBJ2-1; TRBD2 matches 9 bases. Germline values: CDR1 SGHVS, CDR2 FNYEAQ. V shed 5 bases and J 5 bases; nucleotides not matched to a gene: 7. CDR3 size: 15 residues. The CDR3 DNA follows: TGTGCCAGCAGCCAAATAGCGGGAGTAAACAATGAGCAGTTCTTC. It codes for CASSQIAGVNNEQFF.

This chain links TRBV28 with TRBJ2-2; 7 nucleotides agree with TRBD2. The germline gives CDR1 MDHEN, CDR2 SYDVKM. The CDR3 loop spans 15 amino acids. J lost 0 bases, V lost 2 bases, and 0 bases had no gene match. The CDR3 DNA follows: TGTGCCAGCAGTTTAGGGACTACGAACACCGGGGAGCTGTTTTTT. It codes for CASSLGTTNTGELFF.

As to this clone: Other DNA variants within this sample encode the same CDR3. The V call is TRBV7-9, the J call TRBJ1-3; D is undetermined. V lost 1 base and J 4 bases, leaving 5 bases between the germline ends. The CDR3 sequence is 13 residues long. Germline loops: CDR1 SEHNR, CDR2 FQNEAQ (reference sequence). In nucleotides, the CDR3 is TGTGCCAGCAGCTTAGTCGGCGGAAACACCATATATTTT. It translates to CASSLVGGNTIYF.

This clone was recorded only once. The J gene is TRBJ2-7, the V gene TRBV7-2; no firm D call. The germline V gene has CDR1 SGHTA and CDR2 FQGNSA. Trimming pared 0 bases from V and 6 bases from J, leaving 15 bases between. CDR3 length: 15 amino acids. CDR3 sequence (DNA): TGTGCCAGCAGCTTAGCGCCGGCTAGTAGCTCCGAGCAGTACTTC. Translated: CASSLAPASSSEQYF.

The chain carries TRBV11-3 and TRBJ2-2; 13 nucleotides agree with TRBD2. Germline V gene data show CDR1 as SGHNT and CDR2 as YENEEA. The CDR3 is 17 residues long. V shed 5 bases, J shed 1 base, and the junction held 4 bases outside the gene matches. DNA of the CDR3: TGTGCCAGCAGCCCGACTAGCGGGAGGTTGAACACCGGGGAGCTGTTTTTT. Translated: CASSPTSGRLNTGELFF.

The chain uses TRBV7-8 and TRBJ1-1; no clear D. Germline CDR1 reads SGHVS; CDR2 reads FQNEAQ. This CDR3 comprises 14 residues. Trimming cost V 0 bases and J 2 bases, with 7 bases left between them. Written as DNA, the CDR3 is TGTGCCAGCAGCTTAGCCACCCCTAACACTGAAGCTTTCTTT. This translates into CASSLATPNTEAFF.